Listed below are T cell receptor beta chains from one sample, sequenced in a study of blood T cell repertoires in COVID-19. TCRdb keeps only in-frame clones here, not all; method: immunoSEQ multiplex PCR. The table lists about 250,000 clones, 80% to 90% of them singletons, with around 3% in the top ten. The sequenced sample consisted of peripheral blood. These receptors were taken from a woman aged 30 to 39 with active or convalescent COVID-19. Both conserved end residues are part of each CDR3.

V: TRBV2
J: TRBJ2-5
CDR3: CASSGAETQYF

V: TRBV27
J: TRBJ2-7
CDR3: CASTAWGGRGNEQYF

V: TRBV29-1
J: TRBJ1-5
CDR3: CSVQVVGNQPQHF

V: TRBV13
J: TRBJ2-7
CDR3: CASSTAGGPSYEQYF

V: TRBV7-8
J: TRBJ1-5
CDR3: CASSLDRNQPQHF

V: TRBV21-1
J: TRBJ2-7
CDR3: CASIGSYGTYEQYF

V: TRBV25-1
J: TRBJ2-2
CDR3: CASSPGDRVVGELFF

V: TRBV5-6
J: TRBJ1-1
CDR3: CASSLGAQLPEAFF

V: TRBV19
J: TRBJ1-5
CDR3: CASSTPGGNQPQHF

V: TRBV7-9
J: TRBJ2-1
CDR3: CASSSLAGLEQFF

V: TRBV12-3/TRBV12-4
J: TRBJ1-2
CDR3: CASSRQASARYTF

V: TRBV6-2/TRBV6-3
J: TRBJ2-2
CDR3: CASSSQLAGELFF

V: TRBV3-1/TRBV3-2
J: TRBJ2-5
CDR3: CASSAGTQYF

V: TRBV6-4
J: TRBJ2-4
CDR3: CASGAPCIQYF

V: TRBV6-2/TRBV6-3
J: TRBJ1-1
CDR3: CASSYAGMNTEAFF

V: TRBV29-1
J: TRBJ1-6
CDR3: CSVRTGWDYNSPLHF

V: TRBV2
J: TRBJ2-6
CDR3: CASSTVRDRVVSGANVLTF

V: TRBV14
J: TRBJ1-1
CDR3: CASSPRWQGSEAFF

V: TRBV19
J: TRBJ1-2
CDR3: CASSRGQEIYGYTF

V: TRBV5-1
J: TRBJ2-1
CDR3: CASSPLPVYNEQFF

V: TRBV7-9
J: TRBJ2-5
CDR3: CASSSGLAGDTRGTQYF

V: TRBV28
J: TRBJ1-1
CDR3: CASSLSSGRMDAFF

V: TRBV29-1
J: TRBJ1-2
CDR3: CSVEGAQGARDSSFYGYTF

V: TRBV9
J: TRBJ2-3
CDR3: CASSATERRDTQYF